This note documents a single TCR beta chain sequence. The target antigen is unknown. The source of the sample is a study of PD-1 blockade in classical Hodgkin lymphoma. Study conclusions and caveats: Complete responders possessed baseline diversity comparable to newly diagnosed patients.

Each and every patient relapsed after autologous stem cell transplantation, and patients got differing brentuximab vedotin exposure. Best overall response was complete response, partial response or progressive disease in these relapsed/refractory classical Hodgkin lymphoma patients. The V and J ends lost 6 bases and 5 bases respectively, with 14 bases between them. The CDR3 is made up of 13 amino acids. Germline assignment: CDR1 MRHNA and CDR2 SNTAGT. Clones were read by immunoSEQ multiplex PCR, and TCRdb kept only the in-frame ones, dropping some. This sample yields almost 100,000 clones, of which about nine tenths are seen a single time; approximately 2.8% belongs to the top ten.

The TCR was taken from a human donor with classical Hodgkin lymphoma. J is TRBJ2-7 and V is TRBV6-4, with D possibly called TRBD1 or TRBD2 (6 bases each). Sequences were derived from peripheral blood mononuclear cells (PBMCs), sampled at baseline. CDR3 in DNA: TGTGCCAGCAGCCGGGACGGGGGCGACGAGCAGTACTTC. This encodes CASSRDGGDEQYF.